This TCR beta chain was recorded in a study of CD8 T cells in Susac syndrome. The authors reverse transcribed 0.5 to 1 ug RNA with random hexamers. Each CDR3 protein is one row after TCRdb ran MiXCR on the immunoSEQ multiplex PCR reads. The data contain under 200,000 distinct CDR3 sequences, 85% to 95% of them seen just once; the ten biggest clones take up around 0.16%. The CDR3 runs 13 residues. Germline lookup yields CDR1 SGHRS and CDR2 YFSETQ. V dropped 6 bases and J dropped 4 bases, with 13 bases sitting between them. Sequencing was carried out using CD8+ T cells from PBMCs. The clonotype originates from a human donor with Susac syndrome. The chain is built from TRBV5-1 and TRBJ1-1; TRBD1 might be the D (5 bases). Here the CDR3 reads CASTGDGSTEAFF. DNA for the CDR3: TGCGCCAGCACCGGGGACGGGAGCACTGAAGCTTTCTTT.